The 26 T cell receptor beta chains reported below all come from one sample, sequenced in a study of cytomegalovirus exposure and HLA in healthy donors (TCRdb year 2017). The library was prepared using the immunoSEQ multiplex PCR assay. A mixture of 60 forward primers for TCR Vbeta segments and 13 reverse primers for TCR Jbeta segments was used in the multiplex PCR. TCRdb stores this immuneACCESS table with in-frame sequences only. Part of the clones is absent; in the studies checked, under half of the shortfall reflects unresolved V genes, and no reason is known for the rest. This sample holds 190,000 or so clones; about 79% were observed only once. In total, the top ten clones hold about 0.094% of the sample. The specimen was PBMCs. The receptors were sampled from a boy between 2 and 10 years old in good health and CMV-seronegative.

The chain couples TRBV7-2 to TRBJ2-5; TRBD1 matches 8 bases. Germline CDR1 reads SGHTA; CDR2 reads FQGNSA. J was trimmed by 9 bases and V by 5 bases; bases with no gene match: 5. This CDR3 comprises 12 residues. DNA of the CDR3: TGTGCCAGCAGCCTGGACAGGGTGTCCCAGTACTTC. This translates into CASSLDRVSQYF.

This clone has a single count. DNA of the CDR3: TGTGCCAGCAGCCAATACAGGGACAATCAGCCCCAGCATTTT. It codes for CASSQYRDNQPQHF. The chain is built from TRBV4-2 and TRBJ1-5, with D possibly matching TRBD1 (6 bases). The CDR3 is 14 residues long. V was shortened by 2 bases and J by 3 bases, with 8 bases between the two germline ends. The germline CDR1 and CDR2 sequences are LGHNA and YNFKEQ.

The rearrangement uses TRBV30 and TRBJ1-6; D is undetermined. The ends were cut back, 7 bases at V and 2 bases at J, with 12 bases in the middle. The germline V gene has CDR1 GTSNPN and CDR2 SVGIG (reference sequence). The CDR3 is 14 residues long. The CDR3 is CASRPGTYNSPLHF. CDR3 nucleotide sequence: TGTGCCTCTCGACCCGGGACCTATAATTCACCCCTCCACTTT.

This clone was seen only a few times. The V gene is TRBV10-3, the J gene TRBJ2-3; D perhaps matches TRBD1 (6 bases). Germline lookup yields CDR1 ENHRY and CDR2 SYGVKD. The CDR3 has 16 amino acids. V was clipped by 0 bases and J by 6 bases, with 16 bases between them. The CDR3 DNA reads TGTGCCATCAGTGAGTCAACTCCAGGGGCAGGGGATACGCAGTATTTT. Amino acid sequence: CAISESTPGAGDTQYF.

This clone has a single count. This sequence joins TRBV7-9 and TRBJ2-5, with 13 positions matching TRBD2. Unmatched junction bases numbered 4, after V lost 4 bases and J lost 5 bases. The CDR3 runs to 15 residues. Germline V gene data show CDR1 as SEHNR and CDR2 as FQNEAQ (reference sequence). For the CDR3, the DNA is TGTGCCAGCAGCTCGTTGGGACTAGCGGGGGAGACCCAGTACTTC. Its translation: CASSSLGLAGETQYF.

The CDR3 DNA follows: TGTGCCAGCAGCAGCTCCGGGACAGGCCTCTACAATGAGCAGTTCTTC. Its translation is CASSSSGTGLYNEQFF. The V and J genes are TRBV7-9 and TRBJ2-1, with 8 nucleotides matching TRBD1. Unmatched junction bases numbered 9, after V lost 5 bases and J lost 3 bases. The V gene's germline CDR1 is SEHNR and CDR2 FQNEAQ (reference sequence). The CDR3 is 16 residues long. Full variable domain (missing parts from reference TRBV7-9 and TRBJ2-1): DTGVSQNPRHKITKRGQNVTFRCDPISEHNRLYWYRQTLGQGPEFLTYFQNEAQLEKSRLLSDRFSAERPKGSFSTLEIQRTEQGDSAMYLCASSSSGTGLYNEQFFGPGTRLTVL.

The chain is built from TRBV29-1 and TRBJ2-1; unclear D gene. The germline V and J ends were trimmed by 4 bases and 4 bases, with 11 bases remaining between them. CDR1 SQVTM and CDR2 ANQGSEA come from the germline V gene. The CDR3 contains 13 residues. CDR3 coding DNA: TGCAGCGTTGTAACAGTTCGATACAATGAGCAGTTCTTC. Translated: CSVVTVRYNEQFF.

In its sample, this clone was seen once. The rearrangement links TRBV7-9 to TRBJ2-5, with 7 bases matching TRBD1. This CDR3 spans 14 amino acids. V shed 7 bases, J shed 2 bases, and the junction held 7 bases outside the gene matches. Germline loops: CDR1 SEHNR, CDR2 FQNEAQ (reference sequence). The CDR3 region is CASTFGTVQETQYF. In nucleotides, the CDR3 is TGTGCCAGCACCTTTGGGACAGTTCAAGAGACCCAGTACTTC.

The chain is built from TRBV10-3 and TRBJ2-3; 11 bases line up with TRBD2. Trimming cost V 4 bases and J 6 bases; bases outside gene matches: 9. Germline CDR1 reads ENHRY; CDR2 reads SYGVKD. The CDR3 runs 16 residues. DNA for the CDR3: TGTGCCATCAGTGTAGAACTAGCGGGGGCCACGGATACGCAGTATTTT. It translates to CAISVELAGATDTQYF.

This clone was found a few times. This rearrangement joins TRBV29-1 to TRBJ2-4, with no clear D. Trimming removed 7 bases from V and 0 bases from J, with 16 bases in between. Per the germline V gene, CDR1 is SQVTM and CDR2 is ANQGSEA. The CDR3 has 15 amino acids. For the CDR3, the DNA is TGCAGCGCAGGCTCGCCAGAACTAGCCAAAAACATTCAGTACTTC. The encoded protein is CSAGSPELAKNIQYF.

This clone was recorded a few times. V gene TRBV10-3 combines with J gene TRBJ2-1; tentative D call: TRBD1 (5 bases). The CDR3 is made up of 15 amino acids. The germline V gene has CDR1 ENHRY and CDR2 SYGVKD. V lost 0 bases and J lost 10, with 16 bases in between. CDR3 sequence reads: CAISESTNSGNEQFF. The CDR3 region has the DNA TGTGCCATCAGTGAGTCCACAAACTCAGGGAACGAGCAGTTCTTC.

The chain has TRBV4-2 and TRBJ1-1; possibly TRBD1 for D (6 bases). Germline V CDR1 and CDR2: LGHNA, YNFKEQ. There are 15 residues in the CDR3. Trimming removed 0 bases at V and 1 base at J, with 9 bases between. CDR3 sequence (DNA): TGTGCCAGCAGCCAAGAGACAGGCCGGAACACTGAAGCTTTCTTT. It translates to CASSQETGRNTEAFF.

The rearrangement links TRBV30 to TRBJ2-5; TRBD2 aligns across 9 bases. The J segment lost 5 bases and the V segment lost 2 bases, leaving 3 bases of the junction unmatched. The V gene's germline CDR1 is GTSNPN and CDR2 SVGIG (reference sequence). This CDR3 has 13 amino acids. The CDR3 loop is CAWSRRGGETQYF. The DNA of the CDR3 is TGTGCCTGGAGTCGGCGGGGGGGGGAGACCCAGTACTTC.

This chain uses TRBV25-1 with TRBJ1-6; D might be TRBD1 (5 bases). V was shortened by 5 bases and J by 10 bases, with 24 bases between the two germline ends. CDR1 is MGHDK, CDR2 SYGVNS, per germline. This CDR3 is 17 amino acids long. The CDR3 region is CASSPLPGAGWNSPLHF. CDR3 DNA sequence: TGTGCCAGCAGTCCACTTCCGGGAGCAGGGTGGAACTCACCCCTCCACTTT.

This clone was detected once. The genes are TRBV7-3 and TRBJ2-3; weak D call: TRBD1 (6 bases). This CDR3 comprises 18 residues. Germline CDR1 is SGHTA and CDR2 is FQGTGA. Trimming removed 4 bases from V and 0 bases from J, with 20 bases in between. The CDR3 DNA reads TGTGCCAGCAGCTCCCGCCCTGGACAGTCTGGAAGCACAGATACGCAGTATTTT. Its protein product is CASSSRPGQSGSTDTQYF.

The J gene is TRBJ2-5, the V gene TRBV7-6; the D is unclear. Trimming stripped 5 bases from V and 3 bases from J, with 4 bases between. The germline V gene has CDR1 SGHVS and CDR2 FNYEAQ. The CDR3 has 11 amino acids. This CDR3 reads CASSREETQYF. The CDR3, as DNA: TGTGCCAGCAGCCGGGAAGAGACCCAGTACTTC.

This chain uses TRBV5-1 with TRBJ2-1, with 8 bases fitting TRBD2. Germline V gene lookup returns CDR1 SGHRS and CDR2 YFSETQ. V lost 3 bases to trimming and J lost 6 bases; unmatched junction nucleotides: 5. The CDR3 has 14 amino acids. As DNA, the CDR3 is TGCGCCAGCAGCTGGTCCGGGACTAGCAATGAGCAGTTCTTC. It translates to CASSWSGTSNEQFF.

The chain has TRBV11-2 and TRBJ2-7, with D possibly TRBD2 on 7 matching bases. Trimming removed 5 bases at V and 4 bases at J, with 21 bases between. Germline V CDR1 and CDR2: SGHAT, FQNNGV. This CDR3 contains 16 residues. The CDR3 DNA sequence: TGTGCCAGCAGCCCACACCGGGTTGGGGGGGCTTACGAGCAGTACTTC. Residues: CASSPHRVGGAYEQYF.

This clone was seen only a few times. The chain links TRBV27 to TRBJ1-1; TRBD1 matches at 7 bases. The germline CDR1 and CDR2 sequences are MNHEY and SMNVEV (reference sequence). The junction had 6 bases not matched to a gene; V was cut back by 5 bases and J by 6 bases. CDR3 length: 13 amino acids. The DNA of the CDR3 is TGTGCCAGCAGTCCGACAGGGTTCGCTGAAGCTTTCTTT. This gives the protein CASSPTGFAEAFF.

This chain links TRBV6-1 with TRBJ2-3; 7 bases fit TRBD1. The germline V gene encodes CDR1 MNHNS and CDR2 SASEGT. The CDR3 runs 15 residues. Trimming removed 3 bases from V and 3 bases from J; junction bases left unmatched: 6. The CDR3 DNA sequence: TGTGCCAGCAGTGACCGACAGGGTAGGACAGATACGCAGTATTTT. Amino acid sequence: CASSDRQGRTDTQYF.

This chain links TRBV9 with TRBJ1-1; D is perhaps TRBD1 (5 bases). The CDR3 sequence is 13 residues long. Deletions cut 2 bases from V and 5 bases from J, with 10 bases between. From germline, CDR1 is SGDLS and CDR2 YYNGEE. The CDR3 here is CASSVLGGTEAFF. Written as DNA, the CDR3 is TGTGCCAGCAGCGTTTTGGGGGGAACTGAAGCTTTCTTT. The variable domain in full, completed from reference TRBV9 and TRBJ1-1, reads DSGVTQTPKHLITATGQRVTLRCSPRSGDLSVYWYQQSLDQGLQFLIQYYNGEERAKGNILERFSAQQFPDLHSELNLSSLELGDSALYFCASSVLGGTEAFFGQGTRLTVV.

The CDR3 is CSVEAGQGNEQYF. CDR3 bases: TGCAGCGTTGAAGCGGGACAGGGTAACGAGCAGTACTTC. V and J are TRBV29-1 and TRBJ2-7; the match to TRBD1 covers 9 bases. V lost 1 base to trimming and J lost 5 bases; unmatched junction nucleotides: 3. The CDR3 has 13 residues. In germline, CDR1 is SQVTM, CDR2 ANQGSEA.

This chain joins TRBV27 and TRBJ1-1, with D tentatively TRBD1 (5 bases). Germline V gene data show CDR1 as MNHEY and CDR2 as SMNVEV (reference sequence). This CDR3 contains 12 residues. V lost 6 bases and J 10 bases, leaving 15 bases between the germline ends. The CDR3 nucleotides are TGTGCCAGCAGCCCTATCGGGGGAGGAGCTTTCTTT. It yields the protein CASSPIGGGAFF.

The DNA for the CDR3 is TGCGCCAGCAGCCAAGTTTCTTACCCAGGGAATACTGAAGCTTTCTTT. This sequence encodes CASSQVSYPGNTEAFF. V and J are TRBV4-1 and TRBJ1-1; D is perhaps TRBD1 (5 bases). The CDR3 spans 16 residues. CDR1 MGHRA and CDR2 YSYEKL come from the germline V gene. V shed 1 base and J shed 5 bases, with 17 bases lying between them.

This clone came up once. This chain joins TRBV9 and TRBJ1-4; D might be TRBD1 (6 bases). Trimming took off 2 bases at V and 7 bases at J, with 24 bases between the two ends. Per the germline V gene, CDR1 is SGDLS and CDR2 is YYNGEE. CDR3 length: 18 residues. The CDR3 coding sequence is TGTGCCAGCAGCGTTGGGGACAAGGCCTATTTATCCAGTGAAAAACTGTTTTTT. This sequence encodes CASSVGDKAYLSSEKLFF.

The chain employs TRBV7-2 and TRBJ2-3, with a tentative D call TRBD1 (6 bases). This CDR3 spans 16 amino acids. CDR1 is SGHTA, CDR2 FQGNSA, per germline. With 5 bases removed from V and 0 bases from J, the gap between germline ends came to 15 bases. The CDR3 protein is CASSILLGGSTDTQYF. The CDR3 region has the DNA TGTGCCAGCAGCATCCTACTAGGGGGAAGCACAGATACGCAGTATTTT.